The 30 T cell receptor beta chains presented below share a single source sample, sequenced in a study of OX40 agonist ivuxolimab in advanced cancers. TCRdb's copy holds only in-frame clones and misses some; the assay was immunoSEQ multiplex PCR. The data show approximately 110,000 clones, with around 93% seen just once and roughly 0.8% held by the top ten. Sample: CD4+ or CD8+ T cells sorted from blood, taken in a trial of the OX40 agonist ivuxolimab. All receptors derive from an adult with an advanced solid tumor such as melanoma, head and neck, liver or kidney cancer.

The V gene is TRBV20-1, the J gene TRBJ2-7; no clear D gene. Germline CDR1 and CDR2: DFQATT and SNEGSKA (reference sequence). V lost 3 bases to trimming and J lost 3 bases, with 3 bases between them. The CDR3 spans 10 residues. The CDR3 nucleotides are TGCAGTGCTAGCAGCTACGAGCAGTACTTC. It yields the protein CSASSYEQYF.

A single count supports this clone. The J gene is TRBJ2-1, the V gene TRBV14; D is undetermined. The V and J ends lost 1 base and 6 bases respectively, with 10 bases between them. The CDR3 is made up of 14 amino acids. The V gene's germline CDR1 is SGHDN and CDR2 FVKESK. The CDR3 DNA reads as TGTGCCAGCAGCCAAGTGGGCGGTCCCAATGAGCAGTTCTTC. As protein: CASSQVGGPNEQFF.

V gene TRBV11-3 combines with J gene TRBJ2-5; D is unclear. The ends were cut back, 5 bases at V and 4 bases at J, with 8 bases in the middle. The CDR3 has 12 amino acids. Per germline, CDR1 SGHNT and CDR2 YENEEA. The DNA for the CDR3 is TGTGCCAGCAGCCGGCGAGTAGAGACCCAGTACTTC. It specifies CASSRRVETQYF.

V usage is TRBV7-2 and J usage is TRBJ1-1; D remains ambiguous. The CDR3 extends over 14 amino acids. CDR1 SGHTA and CDR2 FQGNSA come from the germline V gene. V dropped 5 bases and J dropped 2 bases, with 12 bases sitting between them. CDR3 amino acids: CASSPSAANTEAFF. The CDR3 nucleotides read TGTGCCAGCAGCCCGTCCGCAGCCAACACTGAAGCTTTCTTT.

The V and J genes are TRBV12-5 and TRBJ1-1; D gene uncertain. This CDR3 has 13 amino acids. Looked up from germline, CDR1 is LGHNT and CDR2 is FRNRAP. Trimming removed 7 bases at V and 6 bases at J, with 15 bases between. The CDR3 DNA reads as TGTGCTAGTGCCCTTGAGGAGAAATCTGAAGCTTTCTTT. Translation gives CASALEEKSEAFF.

As regards this clone: The sample holds other DNA sequences that translate to the same CDR3. The chain couples TRBV7-3 to TRBJ1-1, with D unclear. The ends were cut back, 4 bases at V and 1 base at J, with 7 bases in the middle. The germline V gene encodes CDR1 SGHTA and CDR2 FQGTGA. This CDR3 spans 13 amino acids. CDR3 sequence (DNA): TGTGCCAGCAGCTCCCAGGAGAACACTGAAGCTTTCTTT. It yields the protein CASSSQENTEAFF. Drawing the rest from reference TRBV7-3 and TRBJ1-1, the complete variable domain is GAGVSQTPSNKVTEKGKYVELRCDPISGHTALYWYRQSLGQGPEFLIYFQGTGAADDSGLPNDRFFAVRPEGSVSTLKIQRTERGDSAVYLCASSSQENTEAFFGQGTRLTVV.

The J gene is TRBJ2-5, the V gene TRBV6-1, with D perhaps TRBD1 (5 bases). The ends were cut back, 9 bases at V and 2 bases at J, with 7 bases in the middle. CDR3 length: 11 residues. Germline-derived CDR1 and CDR2 are MNHNS and SASEGT. The CDR3 DNA reads TGTGCCAGAGGGGCGCAAGAGACCCAGTACTTC. Its protein is CARGAQETQYF.

The rearrangement joins TRBV6-6 to TRBJ1-5, with TRBD1 as a possible D gene (5 bases). V lost 4 bases, J lost 1 base, and 8 bases lay in between. The germline gives CDR1 MNHNY, CDR2 SVGAGI (reference sequence). This CDR3 comprises 14 residues. In nucleotides, the CDR3 is TGTGCCAGCAGTTTCCGGGACAGCAATCAGCCCCAGCATTTT. This translates into CASSFRDSNQPQHF.

The chain is built from TRBV30 and TRBJ1-3; D ambiguous. The CDR3 has 15 residues. The germline gives CDR1 GTSNPN, CDR2 SVGIG (reference sequence). With 5 bases removed from V and 3 bases from J, the gap between germline ends came to 17 bases. The CDR3 DNA is TGTGCCTGGTACATTCCTGGTCGAAGTGGAAACACCATATATTTT. It is translated as CAWYIPGRSGNTIYF.

The CDR3 region is CASSHPTGTERYGYTF. The CDR3, as DNA: TGTGCCAGTAGTCATCCTACCGGGACAGAGAGATATGGCTACACCTTC. V usage is TRBV19 and J usage is TRBJ1-2, with TRBD1 matching 7 bases. There are 16 residues in the CDR3. With V trimmed by 5 bases and J by 5 bases, 14 bases remained unmatched. Per the germline V gene, CDR1 is LNHDA and CDR2 is SQIVND (reference sequence).

The chain combines TRBV28 with TRBJ2-5, with D tentatively TRBD2 (6 bases). The last part of the DNA fits TRBJ2-7 better; the J call may be wrong. The CDR3 runs to 15 residues. Per the germline V gene, CDR1 is MDHEN and CDR2 is SYDVKM. The chain's CDR3 is CASSSPGLVAYEQYF. The CDR3 DNA follows: TGTGCCAGCAGTTCACCGGGACTTGTGGCCTACGAGCAGTACTTC.

This clone has a handful of counts. The rearrangement links TRBV10-1 to TRBJ1-1; D not resolved. The CDR3 length is 13 residues. The germline V gene encodes CDR1 WNHNN and CDR2 SYGVQD (reference sequence). V was cut by 2 bases and J by 2 bases, with 6 bases left in between. CDR3 loop: CASSEPDNTEAFF. CDR3 DNA sequence: TGCGCCAGCAGTGAGCCAGACAACACTGAAGCTTTCTTT.

This chain uses TRBV28 with TRBJ1-5; a weak D match, TRBD1 (6 bases). This CDR3 is built from 14 residues. V was trimmed by 7 bases and J by 0 bases, leaving 10 bases between them. Germline V CDR1 and CDR2: MDHEN, SYDVKM. The CDR3 DNA is TGTGCCAGCAACTCCAGGGGTAGCAATCAGCCCCAGCATTTT. It yields the protein CASNSRGSNQPQHF.

The chain uses TRBV11-2 and TRBJ2-1; TRBD2 matches 10 bases. The CDR3 has 15 amino acids. The trim removed 6 bases at V and 4 bases at J, leaving 6 bases unmatched. Germline CDR1 is SGHAT and CDR2 is FQNNGV. CDR3 DNA sequence: TGTGCCAGCAGTATTACTAGCGGGATTTACAATGAGCAGTTCTTC. It specifies CASSITSGIYNEQFF. Combining the CDR3 with reference TRBV11-2 and TRBJ2-1 gives the whole variable domain EAGVAQSPRYKIIEKRQSVAFWCNPISGHATLYWYQQILGQGPKLLIQFQNNGVVDDSQLPKDRFSAERLKGVDSTLKIQPAKLEDSAVYLCASSITSGIYNEQFFGPGTRLTVL.

This sequence joins TRBV6-6 and TRBJ1-1, with no clear D. V was cut by 2 bases and J by 3 bases, with 7 bases left in between. The germline CDR1 and CDR2 sequences are MNHNY and SVGAGI (reference sequence). This CDR3 is built from 13 residues. CDR3 bases: TGTGCCAGCAGTTACGACGGGGACACTGAAGCTTTCTTT. Amino acid sequence: CASSYDGDTEAFF.

V gene TRBV7-9 combines with J gene TRBJ1-1; TRBD1 agrees at 8 bases. This CDR3 contains 15 residues. Germline loops: CDR1 SEHNR, CDR2 FQNEAQ (reference sequence). Trimming cost V 5 bases and J 4 bases; bases outside gene matches: 9. CDR3 in amino acids: CASSAWTGSVTEAFF. The CDR3 DNA reads as TGTGCCAGCAGCGCGTGGACAGGGTCTGTCACTGAAGCTTTCTTT.

This clone was recorded once. The chain recombines TRBV5-1 with TRBJ1-2; D is undetermined. The CDR3 spans 13 residues. Germline CDR1 and CDR2: SGHRS and YFSETQ. V was cut by 0 bases and J by 8 bases, with 11 bases left in between. The CDR3 DNA reads as TGCGCCAGCAGCTTGGGACTGGCCTCAGGCTACACCTTC. Translated, it gives CASSLGLASGYTF.

The CDR3 DNA sequence: TGTGCCAGCAGAAACACAGGGGGCACAGATACGCAGTATTTT. Its translation is CASRNTGGTDTQYF. J is TRBJ2-3 and V is TRBV27, with 7 positions matching TRBD1. This CDR3 contains 14 residues. J gave up 1 base and V 6 bases, and 4 bases lay outside the gene matches. Germline CDR1 and CDR2: MNHEY and SMNVEV (reference sequence).

V is TRBV14 and J is TRBJ2-7; D might be TRBD2 (7 bases). CDR3 size: 15 residues. Between the trimmed V and J ends, which lost 2 bases and 4 bases, there was a span of 15 bases. Per germline, CDR1 SGHDN and CDR2 FVKESK. In DNA, the CDR3 is TGTGCCAGCAGCCAACACTTGGGGGGGCAGTACGAGCAGTACTTC. Amino acids: CASSQHLGGQYEQYF.

V usage is TRBV28 and J usage is TRBJ2-6; 9 bases line up with TRBD1. CDR1 and CDR2 from the germline V gene are MDHEN and SYDVKM. This CDR3 region has 20 residues. After removal of 2 bases from V and 0 bases from J, the junction contained 11 bases not matched to a gene. The CDR3 region is CASSLALRTGASSGANVLTF. CDR3 bases: TGTGCCAGCAGTTTAGCTCTCCGGACAGGGGCCAGCTCTGGGGCCAACGTCCTGACTTTC. The full variable domain, its missing parts supplied by reference TRBV28 and TRBJ2-6, is DVKVTQSSRYLVKRTGEKVFLECVQDMDHENMFWYRQDPGLGLRLIYFSYDVKMKEKGDIPEGYSVSREKKERFSLILESASTNQTSMYLCASSLALRTGASSGANVLTFGAGSRLTVL.

The chain links TRBV9 to TRBJ2-1; TRBD2 matches 11 bases. Germline-derived CDR1 and CDR2 are SGDLS and YYNGEE. CDR3 size: 19 residues. With 4 bases clipped from V and 4 bases from J, the junction kept 16 bases outside the gene matches. The CDR3: CASSPGAQLAGDRYNEQFF. CDR3 coding DNA: TGTGCCAGCAGCCCCGGGGCTCAACTAGCGGGAGACCGGTACAATGAGCAGTTCTTC.

This sequence joins TRBV5-1 and TRBJ2-7, with D perhaps TRBD1 or TRBD2 (5 bases each). V was clipped by 2 bases and J by 6 bases, with 9 bases between them. This CDR3 has 12 residues. The V gene's germline CDR1 is SGHRS and CDR2 YFSETQ. The CDR3: CASSLVGGEQYF. The CDR3 DNA sequence: TGCGCCAGCAGCTTAGTTGGGGGCGAGCAGTACTTC.

The gene calls are TRBV5-1 and TRBJ2-3; possibly TRBD2 for D (5 bases). Deletions cut 0 bases from V and 4 bases from J, with 6 bases between. Germline assignment: CDR1 SGHRS and CDR2 YFSETQ. The CDR3 is made up of 13 amino acids. CDR3 in amino acids: CASSLGGPDTQYF. CDR3 nucleotide sequence: TGCGCCAGCAGCTTGGGAGGGCCAGATACGCAGTATTTT.

The gene calls are TRBV4-2 and TRBJ2-1, with D perhaps given as TRBD1 or TRBD2 (5 bases each). The CDR3 covers 17 residues. V was cut by 0 bases and J by 7 bases, with 19 bases left in between. Germline V gene sequence: CDR1 LGHNA, CDR2 YNFKEQ. CDR3 sequence reads: CASSQDGAGFFGNEQFF. CDR3 bases: TGTGCCAGCAGCCAAGATGGGGCGGGCTTTTTTGGAAATGAGCAGTTCTTC.

This clone was seen more than once but under ten times. The genes are TRBV6-5 and TRBJ1-5, with 7 bases identical to TRBD1. This CDR3 is built from 14 residues. Germline-derived CDR1 and CDR2 are MNHEY and SVGAGI. V was pared by 4 bases and J by 0 bases, with 0 bases of the junction left unmatched. CDR3 bases: TGTGCCAGCAGTTGGACAGGTAGCAATCAGCCCCAGCATTTT. It specifies CASSWTGSNQPQHF.

This clone was observed a few times. This chain uses TRBV6-6 with TRBJ1-2, with TRBD1 matching over 7 bases. Germline loops: CDR1 MNHNY, CDR2 SVGAGI (reference sequence). V trimming: 4 bases; J trimming: 3 bases; junction bases outside the gene matches: 8. The CDR3 contains 15 residues. CDR3 protein: CASSSLQGSDYGYTF. The CDR3 nucleotides are TGTGCCAGCAGTTCGTTACAGGGGAGCGACTATGGCTACACCTTC.

This chain links TRBV4-3 with TRBJ1-1; D not certain. V was clipped by 1 base and J by 0 bases, with 3 bases between them. CDR1 and CDR2 (germline): LGHNA, YSLEER. The CDR3 loop spans 13 amino acids. CDR3 loop: CASSQVLNTEAFF. As DNA, the CDR3 is TGCGCCAGCAGCCAAGTTTTGAACACTGAAGCTTTCTTT.

The genes are TRBV7-9 and TRBJ2-7, with D maybe TRBD2 (6 bases). Germline V gene sequence: CDR1 SEHNR, CDR2 FQNEAQ (reference sequence). The CDR3 extends over 13 amino acids. Trimming pared 6 bases from V and 0 bases from J, leaving 9 bases between. The CDR3 bases are TGTGCCAGCAGAGGGGAGGACTCCTACGAGCAGTACTTC. This sequence encodes CASRGEDSYEQYF. The whole variable domain, filled in from reference TRBV7-9 and TRBJ2-7, reads DTGVSQNPRHKITKRGQNVTFRCDPISEHNRLYWYRQTLGQGPEFLTYFQNEAQLEKSRLLSDRFSAERPKGSFSTLEIQRTEQGDSAMYLCASRGEDSYEQYFGPGTRLTVT.

V and J are TRBV4-3 and TRBJ2-2, with 12 nucleotides matching TRBD2. The V gene end was trimmed by 1 base and the J gene end by 4 bases; junction bases not matched to a gene: 7. The CDR3 is made up of 18 amino acids. The germline V gene has CDR1 LGHNA and CDR2 YSLEER. CDR3 residues: CASSQGTSGRTATGELFF. The CDR3 nucleotides are TGCGCCAGCAGCCAAGGTACTAGCGGGAGGACCGCCACCGGGGAGCTGTTTTTT.

The chain recombines TRBV9 with TRBJ1-3; 9 nucleotides match TRBD1. V was pared by 4 bases and J by 0 bases, with 5 bases of the junction left unmatched. Germline-derived CDR1 and CDR2 are SGDLS and YYNGEE. The CDR3 covers 16 residues. The CDR3 DNA follows: TGTGCCAGCAGCAAAGAGACAGGGGGCTCTGGAAACACCATATATTTT. Protein: CASSKETGGSGNTIYF.